This is a list of T cell receptor beta chains from one sample in a study of OX40 agonist ivuxolimab in advanced cancers. Only in-frame clones appear in the TCRdb table, and some are missing; sequencing was by immunoSEQ multiplex PCR. In the table there are 15,000 to 25,000 clones, around 90% of which are singletons. The sequenced sample was CD4+ or CD8+ T cells sorted from blood, obtained in a trial of the OX40 agonist ivuxolimab. These receptors were taken from an adult with an advanced solid tumor such as melanoma, head and neck, liver or kidney cancer. CDR3s include the opening cysteine and the closing phenylalanine or tryptophan. The order of the fields is D gene, J gene, V gene, clone size, CDR3 DNA, CDR3 protein. A D gene is named only where the DNA matches it firmly. Size tells how often a clone was seen (once, few, many) or the class of an expanded clone, and some rows leave it out.

TRBD1,TRBJ1-5,TRBV6-6,NA,TGTGCCAGCACCTTGACAGGGGAAGGACCCCAGCATTTT,CASTLTGEGPQHF
TRBD2,TRBJ2-7,TRBV19,NA,TGTGCCAGTAGTATAAGCGGGAGGGAATACGAGCAGTACTTC,CASSISGREYEQYF
TRBD1,TRBJ1-1,TRBV7-3,NA,TGTGCCAGCAGCCCAGGGACAGGGATCGGGAACACTGAAGCTTTCTTT,CASSPGTGIGNTEAFF
NA,TRBJ2-5,TRBV6-6,NA,TGTGCCAGCAGTTACACTCAGATATATTACCAAGAGACCCAGTACTTC,CASSYTQIYYQETQYF
NA,TRBJ2-7,TRBV4-1,NA,TGCGCCAGCAGCCTAACAGGGAGGATCGAGCAGTACTTC,CASSLTGRIEQYF
NA,TRBJ2-3,TRBV6-5,NA,TGTGCCAGCAAGCTAGGATTTCTTGGCACAGATACGCAGTATTTT,CASKLGFLGTDTQYF
TRBD2,TRBJ2-7,TRBV4-3,NA,TGCGCCAGCAGCCCGGGGACTAGCGGGAGGGCCTACGAGCAGTACTTC,CASSPGTSGRAYEQYF
NA,TRBJ1-1,TRBV4-2,NA,TGTGCCAGCAGCCAAGTAGCGGTGAACACTGAAGCTTTCTTT,CASSQVAVNTEAFF
NA,TRBJ2-5,TRBV29-1,NA,TGCAGCGCCTCTGGGGGGCTAGCGTATCAAGAGACCCAGTACTTC,CSASGGLAYQETQYF
NA,TRBJ1-1,TRBV15,once,TGTGCCACCAGCAGAGATTGGGTCCAGGGCCCTGAAGCTTTCTTT,CATSRDWVQGPEAFF
TRBD2,TRBJ2-5,TRBV11-3,NA,TGTGCCAGCAGCTTAGATGGACCGAGCGGGACTCAAGAGACCCAGTACTTC,CASSLDGPSGTQETQYF
NA,TRBJ2-7,TRBV6-5,NA,TGTGCCAGCAGATCTAAAGGGCCCTCTAAGGGCGAGCAGTACTTC,CASRSKGPSKGEQYF